The sequence of this T cell receptor beta chain was determined in a study of shared clonotypes between healthy human individuals. About the research overall: The plates for each donor numbered three CD4 naive, three CD4 memory, two CD8 naive and one CD8 memory.

CD8 cells classed as naive were CD45RO-negative and positively selected for CCR7, excluding terminally differentiated effector memory CD45RA+ cells. As regards this clone: The target antigen is unknown.

Study-level results: Memory subsets generally showed lower estimated richness than naive subsets.

An even split of each subset's genomic DNA across several immunoSEQ plates was performed. Clones were sequenced by immunoSEQ multiplex PCR, and TCRdb holds only the in-frame ones, with some missing. The table has some 2.1 million clones, around 93% seen once. The CDR3 has 11 residues. V lost 5 bases and J 3 bases, leaving 5 bases between the germline ends. Germline CDR1 is GTSNPN and CDR2 is SVGIG (reference sequence). The V gene is TRBV30, the J gene TRBJ1-3; D is uncertain. The material sequenced was naive CD8+ T cells from PBMCs. The receptor comes from a man younger than 30 in good health. Some clones in this sample may be carry-over from other donors' samples. DNA of the CDR3: TGTGCCTGGGGCCTTGGAAACACCATATATTTT. Its protein product is CAWGLGNTIYF.